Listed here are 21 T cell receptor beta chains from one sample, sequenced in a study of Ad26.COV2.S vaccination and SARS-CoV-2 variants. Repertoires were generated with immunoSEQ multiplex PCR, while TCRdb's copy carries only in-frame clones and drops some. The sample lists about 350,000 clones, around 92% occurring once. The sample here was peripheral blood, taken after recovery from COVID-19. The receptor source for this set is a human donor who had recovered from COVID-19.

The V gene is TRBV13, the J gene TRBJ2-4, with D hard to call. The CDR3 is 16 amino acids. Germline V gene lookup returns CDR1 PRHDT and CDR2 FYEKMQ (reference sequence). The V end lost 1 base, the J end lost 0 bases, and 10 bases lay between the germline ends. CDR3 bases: TGTGCCAGCAGCTTAGTAGGGTCAGTAGCCAAAAACATTCAGTACTTC. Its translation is CASSLVGSVAKNIQYF.

CDR3 nucleotides: TGTGCCAGCAGTTTTTACGATGGCTACACCTTC. Amino acid sequence: CASSFYDGYTF. J is TRBJ1-2 and V is TRBV6-2 or TRBV6-3; D remains ambiguous. Trimming took off 4 bases at V and 6 bases at J, with 6 bases between the two ends. This CDR3 has 11 residues. Germline V gene sequence: CDR1 MNHEY, CDR2 SVGEGT.

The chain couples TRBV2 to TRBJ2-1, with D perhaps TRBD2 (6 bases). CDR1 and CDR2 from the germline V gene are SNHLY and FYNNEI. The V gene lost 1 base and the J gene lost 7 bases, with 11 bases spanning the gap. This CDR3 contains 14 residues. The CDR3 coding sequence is TGTGCCAGCAGTGAAGAGACTAGTCGGAATGAGCAGTTCTTC. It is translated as CASSEETSRNEQFF.

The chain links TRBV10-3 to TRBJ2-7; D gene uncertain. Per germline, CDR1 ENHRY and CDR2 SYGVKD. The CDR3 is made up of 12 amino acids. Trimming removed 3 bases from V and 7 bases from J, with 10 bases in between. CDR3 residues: CAISEIREEQYF. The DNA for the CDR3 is TGTGCCATCAGTGAAATAAGGGAAGAGCAGTACTTC.

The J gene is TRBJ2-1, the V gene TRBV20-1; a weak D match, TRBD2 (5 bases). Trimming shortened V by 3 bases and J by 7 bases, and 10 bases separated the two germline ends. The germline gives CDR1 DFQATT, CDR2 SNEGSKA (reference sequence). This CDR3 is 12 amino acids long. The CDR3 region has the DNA TGCAGTGCTAGTGTCCGGGGAAATGAGCAGTTCTTC. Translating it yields CSASVRGNEQFF.

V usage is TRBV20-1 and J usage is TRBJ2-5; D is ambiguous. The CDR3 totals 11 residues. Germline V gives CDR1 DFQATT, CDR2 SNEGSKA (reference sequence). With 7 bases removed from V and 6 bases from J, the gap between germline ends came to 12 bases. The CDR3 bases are TGCAGTGTTGGATTATTGAAGACCCAGTACTTC. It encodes CSVGLLKTQYF.

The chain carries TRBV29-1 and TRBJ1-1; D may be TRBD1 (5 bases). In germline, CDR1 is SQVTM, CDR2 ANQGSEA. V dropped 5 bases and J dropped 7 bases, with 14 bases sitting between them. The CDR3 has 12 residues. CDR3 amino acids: CSVSLQGREAFF. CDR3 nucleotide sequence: TGCAGCGTTTCTCTCCAGGGTCGTGAAGCTTTCTTT.

The CDR3 sequence: CASSVDRVGNIQYF. Written as DNA, the CDR3 is TGTGCCAGCAGCGTAGACAGGGTGGGAAACATTCAGTACTTC. V is TRBV9 and J is TRBJ2-4; D perhaps matches TRBD1 (6 bases). The CDR3 totals 14 residues. Per germline, CDR1 SGDLS and CDR2 YYNGEE. Trimming pared 0 bases from V and 6 bases from J, leaving 10 bases between. Together with reference TRBV9 and TRBJ2-4, the CDR3 gives the full variable domain: DSGVTQTPKHLITATGQRVTLRCSPRSGDLSVYWYQQSLDQGLQFLIQYYNGEERAKGNILERFSAQQFPDLHSELNLSSLELGDSALYFCASSVDRVGNIQYFGAGTRLSVL.

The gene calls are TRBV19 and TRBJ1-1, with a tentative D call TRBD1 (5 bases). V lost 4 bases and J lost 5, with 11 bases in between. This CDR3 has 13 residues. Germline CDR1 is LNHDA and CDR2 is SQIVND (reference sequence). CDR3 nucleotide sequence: TGTGCCAGTAGTACCCCCCCAGGGACTGAAGCTTTCTTT. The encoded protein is CASSTPPGTEAFF.

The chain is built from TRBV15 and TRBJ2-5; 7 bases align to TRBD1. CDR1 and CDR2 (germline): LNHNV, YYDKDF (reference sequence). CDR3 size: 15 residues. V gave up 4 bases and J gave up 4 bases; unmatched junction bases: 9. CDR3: CATSMRDSSGETQYF. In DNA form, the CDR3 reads TGTGCCACCAGCATGAGGGACAGTTCAGGAGAGACCCAGTACTTC.

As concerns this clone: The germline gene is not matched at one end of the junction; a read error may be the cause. CDR3 in amino acids: CASTVGAGGQNEQFF. CDR3 DNA sequence: TGTGCCAGCACCGTAGGGGCGGGGGGTCAGAATGAGCAGTTCTTC. The chain is built from TRBV9 and TRBJ2-1, with 8 bases identical to TRBD2. The CDR3 is 15 residues long. Germline CDR1 is SGDLS and CDR2 is YYNGEE.

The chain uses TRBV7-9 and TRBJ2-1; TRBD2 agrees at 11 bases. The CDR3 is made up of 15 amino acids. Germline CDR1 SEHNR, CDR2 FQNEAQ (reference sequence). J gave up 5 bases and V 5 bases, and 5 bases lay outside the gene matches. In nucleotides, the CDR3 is TGTGCCAGCAGCCCCGGACTAGCGGGCAACAATGAGCAGTTCTTC. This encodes CASSPGLAGNNEQFF.

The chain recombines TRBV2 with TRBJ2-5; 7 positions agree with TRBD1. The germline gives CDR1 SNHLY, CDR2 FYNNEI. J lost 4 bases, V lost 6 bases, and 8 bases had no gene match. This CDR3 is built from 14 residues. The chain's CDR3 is CASRETGFGETQYF. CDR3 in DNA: TGTGCCAGCAGGGAGACAGGGTTCGGAGAGACCCAGTACTTC.

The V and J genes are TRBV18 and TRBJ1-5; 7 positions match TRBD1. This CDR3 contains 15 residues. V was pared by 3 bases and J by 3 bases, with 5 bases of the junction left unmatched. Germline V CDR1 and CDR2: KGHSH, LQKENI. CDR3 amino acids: CASSPPGQINQPQHF. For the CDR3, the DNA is TGTGCCAGCTCACCTCCGGGACAGATCAATCAGCCCCAGCATTTT.

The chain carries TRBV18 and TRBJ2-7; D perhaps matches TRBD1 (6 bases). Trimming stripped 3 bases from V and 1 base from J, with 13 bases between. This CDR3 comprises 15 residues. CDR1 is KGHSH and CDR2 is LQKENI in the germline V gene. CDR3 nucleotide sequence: TGTGCCAGCTCACCTCGCAGGGGCGATTCCTACGAGCAGTACTTC. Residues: CASSPRRGDSYEQYF.

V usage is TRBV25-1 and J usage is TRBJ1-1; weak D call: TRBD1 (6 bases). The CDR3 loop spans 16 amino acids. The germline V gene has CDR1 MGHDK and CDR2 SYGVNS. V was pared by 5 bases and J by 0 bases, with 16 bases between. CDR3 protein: CASSRGWGRLNTEAFF. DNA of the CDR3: TGTGCCAGCAGTAGGGGGTGGGGGCGATTGAACACTGAAGCTTTCTTT.

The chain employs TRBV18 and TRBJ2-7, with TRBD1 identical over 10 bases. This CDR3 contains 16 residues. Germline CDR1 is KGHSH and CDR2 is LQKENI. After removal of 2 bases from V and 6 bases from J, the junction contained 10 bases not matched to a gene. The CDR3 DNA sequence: TGTGCCAGCTCACCAATGGCATGGGACAGGGGTCTCGAGCAGTACTTC. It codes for CASSPMAWDRGLEQYF.

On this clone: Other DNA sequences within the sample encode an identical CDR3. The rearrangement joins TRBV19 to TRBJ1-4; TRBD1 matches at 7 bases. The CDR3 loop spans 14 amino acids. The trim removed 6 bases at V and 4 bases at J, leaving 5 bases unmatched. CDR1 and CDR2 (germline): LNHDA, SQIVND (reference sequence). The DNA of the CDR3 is TGTGCCAGTAGCCGAACAGGGGTTAATGAAAAACTGTTTTTT. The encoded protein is CASSRTGVNEKLFF.

The CDR3 DNA reads TGTGCCAGCCCGGGACAGGGGTATCGAGCTTTCTTT. Encoded protein: CASPGQGYRAFF. V and J are TRBV2 and TRBJ1-1; 10 nucleotides line up with TRBD1. The CDR3 sequence is 12 residues long. J lost 10 bases, V lost 8 bases, and 7 bases had no gene match. Germline CDR1 is SNHLY and CDR2 is FYNNEI.

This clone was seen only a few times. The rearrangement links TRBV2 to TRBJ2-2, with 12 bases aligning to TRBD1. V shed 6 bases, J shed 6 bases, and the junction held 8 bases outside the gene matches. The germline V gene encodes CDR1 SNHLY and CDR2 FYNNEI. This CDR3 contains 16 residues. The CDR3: CASSAAGTGGSGELFF. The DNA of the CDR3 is TGTGCCAGCAGCGCAGCCGGGACAGGGGGCTCCGGGGAGCTGTTTTTT. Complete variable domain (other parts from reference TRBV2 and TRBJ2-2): EPEVTQTPSHQVTQMGQEVILRCVPISNHLYFYWYRQILGQKVEFLVSFYNNEISEKSEIFDDQFSVERPDGSNFTLKIRSTKLEDSAMYFCASSAAGTGGSGELFFGEGSRLTVL.

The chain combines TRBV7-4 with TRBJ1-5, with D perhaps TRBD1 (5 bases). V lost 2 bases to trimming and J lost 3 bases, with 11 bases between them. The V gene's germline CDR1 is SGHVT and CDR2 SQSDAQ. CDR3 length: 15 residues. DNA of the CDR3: TGTGCCAGCAGCTTAAAGGGGCCCCTCAATCAGCCCCAGCATTTT. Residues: CASSLKGPLNQPQHF.